The clone carrying this TCR beta chain showed up just once. This entry is derived from a study of blood T cell repertoires in COVID-19. As for the study in general: The analysed material was cDNA or gDNA that came from T cells, B-cell-depleted T cells, or PBMCs.

The method was immunoSEQ multiplex PCR; TCRdb's version includes in-frame clones alone and lacks a portion of them. There are around 200,000 clones in the sample; less than 90% occur only once, and approximately 1.1% lies in the top ten. V was cut by 8 bases and J by 1 base, with 8 bases left in between. There are 12 residues in the CDR3. CDR1 and CDR2 from the germline V gene are MNHEY and SVGAGI. This receptor was identified in a man aged 25-45 years with acute or convalescent COVID-19. Sequenced material: peripheral blood. J is TRBJ1-1 and V is TRBV6-5, with D tentatively TRBD1 (5 bases). The CDR3 region has the DNA TGTGCCAGCCAAGACAGGAACACTGAAGCTTTCTTT. The encoded protein is CASQDRNTEAFF.